These 14 T cell receptor beta chains were sequenced from one sample in a study of CD8+CD57+ T cells in acquired aplastic anemia. The study profiled TCR beta VDJ and CDR3 using genomic DNA as template. In TCRdb, the reads were re-called with MiXCR into one record per CDR3 protein. The sample has around 400,000 distinct CDR3 sequences, roughly 68% seen once. Material for sequencing was sorted CD4+, CD8+, or CD8+CD57+ T cells (not recorded which) from PBMCs. Source of these receptors: a human donor in good health, serving as a control.

The rearrangement links TRBV12-3 or TRBV12-4 to TRBJ1-2; 8 nucleotides match TRBD1. This CDR3 has 15 amino acids. DNA of the CDR3: TGTGCTAGTGGCCCTTGGGACAGGATCATCTCTGGAAACACCTTC. It specifies CASGPWDRIISGNTF.

A remark on this clonotype: One junction end disagrees with the germline gene, perhaps due to a read error. The genes are TRBV2 and TRBJ2-7, with 7 bases identical to TRBD1. The germline V gene encodes CDR1 SNHLY and CDR2 FYNNEI. The CDR3 is made up of 14 amino acids. The CDR3 DNA is TGTGCCAGCAGCGAAGCCCCGCCAGGGGGCGAGCAGTACTTC. This translates into CASSEAPPGGEQYF. The complete variable domain, with remaining parts taken from reference TRBV2 and TRBJ2-7, reads EPEVTQTPSHQVTQMGQEVILRCVPISNHLYFYWYRQILGQKVEFLVSFYNNEISEKSEIFDDQFSVERPDGSNFTLKIRSTKLEDSAMYFCASSEAPPGGEQYFGPGTRLTVT.

The chain links TRBV20-1 to TRBJ1-2; TRBD1 aligns across 7 bases. Germline values: CDR1 DFQATT, CDR2 SNEGSKA (reference sequence). The CDR3 totals 11 residues. V was clipped by 4 bases and J by 14 bases; unmatched bases: 10. CDR3 DNA sequence: TGCAGTGCTACCGGACAGGATTTAGGGACCTTC. Amino acid sequence: CSATGQDLGTF.

V gene TRBV5-1 combines with J gene TRBJ2-3; D is unclear. Germline lookup yields CDR1 SGHRS and CDR2 YFSETQ. The CDR3 is made up of 13 amino acids. V was cut by 3 bases and J by 4 bases, with 9 bases left in between. In DNA, the CDR3 is TGCGCCAGCAGCTACGGACCAGCAGATACGCAGTATTTT. This codes for CASSYGPADTQYF.

This clonotype was found a few times. CDR3 DNA: TGTGCCAGCAAACCCCCCGGGACAGGGGCCCATACGCAGTATTTT. Its translation: CASKPPGTGAHTQYF. The V call is TRBV6-1, the J call TRBJ2-3; 10 bases map to TRBD1. Trimming at V came to 7 bases and at J to 7 bases, leaving 11 bases not matched to a gene. Germline values: CDR1 MNHNS, CDR2 SASEGT. The CDR3 contains 15 residues.

V and J are TRBV20-1 and TRBJ2-7; D remains unclear. The CDR3 is 13 amino acids. Germline CDR1 is DFQATT and CDR2 is SNEGSKA (reference sequence). The V end lost 3 bases, the J end lost 4 bases, and 13 bases lay between the germline ends. CDR3 sequence (DNA): TGCAGTGCTAGTAGGTGGCCAGCTTACGAGCAGTACTTC. It translates to CSASRWPAYEQYF.

With regard to this clonotype: Germline and junction disagree at one end, which may indicate a read error. The chain joins TRBV5-1 to TRBJ1-3; D is perhaps TRBD1 (5 bases). The germline V gene has CDR1 SGHRS and CDR2 YFSETQ. The CDR3 has 15 amino acids. The CDR3 reads CASSVPGGGGNTIYF. Written as DNA, the CDR3 is TGTGCCAGCAGCGTGCCTGGCGGGGGTGGAAACACCATATATTTT.

This clonotype was seen only once. The rearrangement uses TRBV25-1 and TRBJ2-7; TRBD2 might be the D (5 bases). Germline lookup yields CDR1 MGHDK and CDR2 SYGVNS. The V end was cut by 2 bases, the J end by 2 bases, with 10 bases between. The CDR3 is 14 amino acids. The CDR3 coding sequence is TGTGCCAGCAGTGAAGGGGAGAGAGCCTACGAGCAGTACTTC. Its translation is CASSEGERAYEQYF.

The rearrangement uses TRBV15 and TRBJ2-1, with D unresolved. Trimming cost V 5 bases and J 0 bases, with 8 bases left between them. Germline V CDR1 and CDR2: LNHNV, YYDKDF (reference sequence). The CDR3 spans 14 residues. CDR3 in DNA: TGTGCCACCAGCCCCTCCCGCTCCTACAATGAGCAGTTCTTC. Protein sequence: CATSPSRSYNEQFF.

For this clonotype: A much more abundant neighbour one base away suggests this may be a read error. V gene TRBV6-2 or TRBV6-3 combines with J gene TRBJ2-5; 8 nucleotides align to TRBD1. Germline V gene sequence: CDR1 MNHEY, CDR2 SVGEGT. There are 14 residues in the CDR3. CDR3 DNA sequence: TGTGCCAACAGTTACGGACAGGGTTTGGAGACCCAGTACTTC. This codes for CANSYGQGLETQYF.

The genes are TRBV2 and TRBJ2-7, with D uncertain. Gene TRBJ2-1 matches the end of the DNA better, so the J call may be wrong. The germline V gene has CDR1 SNHLY and CDR2 FYNNEI. This CDR3 has 14 amino acids. Written as DNA, the CDR3 is TGTGCCAGCACAAGAGTGTCGGCCTACAATGAGCAGTTCTTC. It specifies CASTRVSAYNEQFF.

This sequence joins TRBV20-1 and TRBJ2-2, with unresolved D. The V end was cut by 1 base, the J end by 11 bases, with 14 bases between. CDR3 size: 13 residues. Germline values: CDR1 DFQATT, CDR2 SNEGSKA (reference sequence). Here the CDR3 DNA reads TGCAGTGCTAGAGTGGCGGATCCCGCCGAGCTGTTTTTT. Translation gives CSARVADPAELFF.

This sequence joins TRBV5-4 and TRBJ1-2, with D maybe TRBD1 (5 bases). This CDR3 spans 11 amino acids. Germline V gene data show CDR1 as SGHNT and CDR2 as YYREEE (reference sequence). Trimming shortened V by 7 bases and J by 8 bases, and 12 bases separated the two germline ends. The CDR3 here is CASCVPGGYTF. CDR3 sequence (DNA): TGTGCCAGCTGCGTCCCAGGGGGCTACACCTTC.

Regarding this clonotype: An end of the junction differs from the germline gene, which may be a read error. The V and J genes are TRBV7-3 and TRBJ1-6; 7 bases match TRBD1. CDR3 length equals 14 residues. Germline CDR1 is SGHTA and CDR2 is FQGTGA. CDR3 DNA sequence: TGTGCCAGCAGCCTCGAGACAGGGAAGGAAAATGTCCAGTTT. It is translated as CASSLETGKENVQF.